This entry lists 8 T cell receptor beta chains sequenced from one sample in a study of CD8 T cells in Susac syndrome. The RNA, about 0.45 to 1 ug, was put through reverse transcription using random hexamers. TCRdb re-called the immunoSEQ multiplex PCR reads through MiXCR, storing one row per CDR3 protein. The top ten clones hold 0.2% to 0.25% of a sample with 330,000 or so distinct CDR3 sequences, about 82% of them seen once. What was sequenced was CD8+ T cells from PBMCs. Receptor source: a human donor with multiple sclerosis.

The V and J genes are TRBV9 and TRBJ2-7, with D perhaps TRBD1 or TRBD2 (5 bases each). The CDR3 length is 15 residues. The ends were cut back, 3 bases at V and 3 bases at J, with 16 bases in the middle. Germline CDR1 is SGDLS and CDR2 is YYNGEE. The CDR3 is CASSEQIGDLYEQYF. CDR3 sequence (DNA): TGTGCCAGCAGCGAACAGATAGGGGACCTCTACGAGCAGTACTTC.

Details on this clonotype: At one end the junction does not follow the germline gene, possibly because of a read error. This rearrangement joins TRBV5-5 to TRBJ2-3, with 7 bases identical to TRBD1. Germline-derived CDR1 and CDR2 are SGHKS and YYEKEE (reference sequence). The CDR3 is 18 residues long. In DNA form, the CDR3 reads TGTGCCAGTCGAGGACAGGCCGTATCGAACTCCGGCACGGATACGCAGTATTTT. Its translation is CASRGQAVSNSGTDTQYF.

The chain employs TRBV14 and TRBJ1-3, with D uncertain. The length of the CDR3 is 14 residues. Germline V gene lookup returns CDR1 SGHDN and CDR2 FVKESK. V was trimmed by 6 bases and J by 3 bases, leaving 12 bases between them. The CDR3 loop reads CASSETPGGNTIYF. As DNA, the CDR3 is TGTGCCAGCAGTGAAACGCCGGGTGGAAACACCATATATTTT.

This rearrangement joins TRBV14 to TRBJ1-1; D gene unclear. Trimming took 2 bases from V and 5 from J, leaving 12 bases between them. Germline V lookup: CDR1 SGHDN, CDR2 FVKESK. The CDR3 runs to 14 residues. The CDR3 nucleotides are TGTGCCAGCAGCCAACGTGGCGGGAGGACTGAAGCTTTCTTT. It is translated as CASSQRGGRTEAFF. The variable domain in full, completed from reference TRBV14 and TRBJ1-1, reads EAGVTQFPSHSVIEKGQTVTLRCDPISGHDNLYWYRRVMGKEIKFLLHFVKESKQDESGMPNNRFLAERTGGTYSTLKVQPAELEDSGVYFCASSQRGGRTEAFFGQGTRLTVV.

The V and J genes are TRBV19 and TRBJ2-7; 7 positions match TRBD1. The CDR3 totals 14 residues. V shed 5 bases and J 4 bases; nucleotides not matched to a gene: 8. Germline CDR1 is LNHDA and CDR2 is SQIVND (reference sequence). The CDR3 reads CASSPSGTAYEQYF. CDR3 coding DNA: TGTGCCAGTAGTCCGTCCGGGACAGCATACGAGCAGTACTTC. Drawing the rest from reference TRBV19 and TRBJ2-7, the complete variable domain is DGGITQSPKYLFRKEGQNVTLSCEQNLNHDAMYWYRQDPGQGLRLIYYSQIVNDFQKGDIAEGYSVSREKKESFPLTVTSAQKNPTAFYLCASSPSGTAYEQYFGPGTRLTVT.

This sequence joins TRBV5-6 and TRBJ2-7; D might be TRBD1 or TRBD2, each matching 5 bases. CDR3 length: 14 residues. V dropped 4 bases and J dropped 3 bases, with 14 bases sitting between them. CDR1 is SGHDT, CDR2 YYEEEE, per germline. The CDR3 nucleotides read TGTGCCAGCAGCATGCCGGGACCCTTCTACGAGCAGTACTTC. Its protein is CASSMPGPFYEQYF.

The chain uses TRBV30 and TRBJ2-7; D possibly matches TRBD1 or TRBD2 (6 bases each). Trimming removed 3 bases at V and 6 bases at J, with 12 bases between. The CDR3 is 12 amino acids. Germline V gene sequence: CDR1 GTSNPN, CDR2 SVGIG (reference sequence). CDR3 coding DNA: TGTGCCTGGAGCCTTACGGGGGCCGAGCAGTACTTC. Its protein product is CAWSLTGAEQYF.

The V and J genes are TRBV14 and TRBJ1-1; D is unclear. The germline gives CDR1 SGHDN, CDR2 FVKESK. Trimming shortened V by 5 bases and J by 5 bases, and 9 bases separated the two germline ends. This CDR3 spans 12 amino acids. The CDR3 region has the DNA TGTGCCAGCAGCGACCTCTCGACTGAAGCTTTCTTT. As protein: CASSDLSTEAFF.